This paragraph reports one T cell receptor (beta chain). Healthy donors had no documented immune events, such as infections, while sampled. The sample belongs to a study of identifying expanded T cells in peripheral blood. The data were produced by immunoSEQ multiplex PCR, yet TCRdb's version contains in-frame clones alone and is incomplete. The repertoire consists of around 100,000 clones, with roughly 88% occurring once and the leading ten covering around 5%. With 0 bases clipped from V and 7 bases from J, the junction kept 4 bases outside the gene matches. This CDR3 contains 14 residues. CDR1 and CDR2 (germline): MGHRA, YSYEKL.

The genes are TRBV4-1 and TRBJ1-2, with TRBD1 identical over 8 bases. This TCR was sampled from a person between 18 and 75 years old in good health. Sequenced sample: blood. The CDR3 spells CASSQDQGALGYTF. The CDR3 DNA sequence: TGCGCCAGCAGCCAAGACCAGGGGGCTCTTGGCTACACCTTC.